This section outlines one T cell receptor beta chain sequence together with its context. This specimen belongs to a study of T cell repertoires in cytomegalovirus infection. A single record per CDR3 protein comes from TCRdb applying MiXCR to the reads. There are approximately 100,000 distinct CDR3 sequences in the sample; 23% occur only once, and 35% to 50% lies in the top ten. Germline CDR1 reads MDHEN; CDR2 reads SYDVKM. V was cut by 5 bases and J by 3 bases, with 13 bases left in between. The CDR3 is made up of 14 amino acids. This TCR was recovered from a human donor in good health (CMV status not recorded). Some clones in this sample may be carry-over from other donors' samples. The V gene is TRBV28, the J gene TRBJ1-1; D gene ambiguous. Sequencing was carried out using CD8+ T cells from PBMCs. The CDR3 protein is CASSRAGVYTEAFF. CDR3 coding DNA: TGTGCCAGCAGTCGGGCTGGGGTGTACACTGAAGCTTTCTTT.